A single sample is the source of the 23 T cell receptor beta chains below, sequenced in a study of regulatory T cells in long-lasting Graves disease. The time point denotes: persistent/refractory GD, antithyroid drugs over 5 years with positive TRAb. TCR sequences were obtained from RNA taken from PBMCs. Construction of the TCR beta libraries employed iRepertoire HTBI primers in conjunction with Arm-PCR of CDR3 regions. TCRdb passed the multiplex PCR reads through MiXCR, listing each CDR3 protein once. The data hold approximately 690,000 distinct CDR3 sequences, with approximately 31% observed a single time. Sample: peripheral blood mononuclear cells (PBMCs), taken when the disease was refractory, from a patient treated with antithyroid drugs. The receptors stem from a female donor with Graves disease.

V and J are TRBV20-1 and TRBJ2-2, with 7 bases identical to TRBD2. V shed 6 bases and J 4 bases; nucleotides not matched to a gene: 14. Germline lookup yields CDR1 DFQATT and CDR2 SNEGSKA (reference sequence). This CDR3 spans 16 amino acids. CDR3 sequence (DNA): TGCAGTGCCCCAAGGTGGGGGGGATCGGCCACCGGGGAGCTGTTTTTT. Residues: CSAPRWGGSATGELFF.

A note on this clonotype: A much larger clone lies one base from this, so it may be a read error. V gene TRBV11-2 combines with J gene TRBJ2-5; 10 nucleotides line up with TRBD2. The CDR3 totals 17 residues. Germline V gene data show CDR1 as SGHAT and CDR2 as FQNNGV. CDR3 amino acids: CVSSLGGSGGYQETQYF. For the CDR3, the DNA is TGTGTCAGCAGCTTAGGTGGTAGCGGGGGGTACCAAGAGACCCAGTACTTC.

The chain's CDR3 is CATSASTPTYEQYF. The CDR3 DNA follows: TGTGCCACCAGCGCTTCGACTCCTACCTACGAGCAGTACTTC. This sequence joins TRBV15 and TRBJ2-7; D gene uncertain. The CDR3 is 14 residues long. V lost 5 bases, J lost 2 bases, and 13 bases lay in between. Germline lookup yields CDR1 LNHNV and CDR2 YYDKDF (reference sequence). The full variable domain, its missing parts supplied by reference TRBV15 and TRBJ2-7, is DAMVIQNPRYQVTQFGKPVTLSCSQTLNHNVMYWYQQKSSQAPKLLFHYYDKDFNNEADTPDNFQSRRPNTSFCFLDIRSPGLGDTAMYLCATSASTPTYEQYFGPGTRLTVT.

This chain connects TRBV29-1 to TRBJ1-1; 8 positions agree with TRBD1. The CDR3 is 13 amino acids. V was pared by 5 bases and J by 8 bases, with 10 bases of the junction left unmatched. Germline CDR1 reads SQVTM; CDR2 reads ANQGSEA. The CDR3 here is CSVSGLGDREAFF. As DNA, the CDR3 is TGCAGCGTTTCAGGACTGGGGGACAGGGAAGCTTTCTTT.

The V gene is TRBV5-1, the J gene TRBJ1-1, with 8 bases that match TRBD1. The CDR3 totals 16 residues. J was trimmed by 3 bases and V by 1 base; bases with no gene match: 8. Per germline, CDR1 SGHRS and CDR2 YFSETQ. The CDR3 nucleotides read TGCGCCAGCAGCTTGCGGTCAGGGGGCTTGGACACTGAAGCTTTCTTT. Its translation: CASSLRSGGLDTEAFF.

The V gene is TRBV12-3 or TRBV12-4, the J gene TRBJ2-7, with a tentative D call TRBD2 (5 bases). The CDR3 totals 15 residues. V lost 3 bases to trimming and J lost 2 bases, with 14 bases between them. In DNA, the CDR3 is TGTGCCAGCAGTTTGGACGTCGGGATCACCTACGAGCAGTACTTC. It translates to CASSLDVGITYEQYF.

The V gene is TRBV7-2, the J gene TRBJ1-6, with D hard to call. Germline V gene sequence: CDR1 SGHTA, CDR2 FQGNSA. CDR3 length equals 16 residues. V was cut by 4 bases and J by 0 bases, with 10 bases left in between. Here the CDR3 DNA reads TGTGCCAGCAGCTCCTCCGGGGACTCCTATAATTCACCCCTCCACTTT. Amino acids: CASSSSGDSYNSPLHF.

The chain joins TRBV19 to TRBJ2-5; weak D call: TRBD2 (6 bases). This CDR3 is 15 amino acids long. CDR1 is LNHDA, CDR2 SQIVND, per germline (reference sequence). Between the trimmed V and J ends, which lost 4 bases and 5 bases, there was a span of 17 bases. The CDR3 loop reads CASSKTGNRGETQYF. CDR3 sequence (DNA): TGTGCCAGTAGTAAAACCGGGAACCGGGGGGAGACCCAGTACTTC.

There are a few counts of this clonotype. V gene TRBV28 combines with J gene TRBJ1-1; a possible D gene is TRBD1 (5 bases). This CDR3 spans 13 amino acids. V was pared by 6 bases and J by 2 bases, with 10 bases between. Germline CDR1 and CDR2: MDHEN and SYDVKM. In DNA, the CDR3 is TGTGCCAGCAGAGATGGGGGTAACACTGAAGCTTTCTTT. Translation gives CASRDGGNTEAFF. The variable domain in full, completed from reference TRBV28 and TRBJ1-1, reads DVKVTQSSRYLVKRTGEKVFLECVQDMDHENMFWYRQDPGLGLRLIYFSYDVKMKEKGDIPEGYSVSREKKERFSLILESASTNQTSMYLCASRDGGNTEAFFGQGTRLTVV.

This rearrangement joins TRBV7-7 to TRBJ2-5, with 8 bases identical to TRBD2. The V gene's germline CDR1 is SSHAT and CDR2 FNYEAQ (reference sequence). J lost 4 bases, V lost 5 bases, and 9 bases had no gene match. This CDR3 is built from 15 residues. The CDR3 loop reads CASSRGLAYAETQYF. CDR3 bases: TGTGCCAGCAGCCGCGGACTAGCCTACGCAGAGACCCAGTACTTC.

At least ten counts were recorded for this clonotype. The chain combines TRBV28 with TRBJ1-1; D ambiguous. The germline V gene has CDR1 MDHEN and CDR2 SYDVKM. Trimming pared 6 bases from V and 4 bases from J, leaving 18 bases between. CDR3 length equals 15 residues. Here the CDR3 reads CASSYPLGVGTEAFF. In nucleotides, the CDR3 is TGTGCCAGCAGCTATCCCCTTGGAGTGGGCACTGAAGCTTTCTTT.

In its sample, this clonotype was seen many times. The rearrangement uses TRBV19 and TRBJ1-2; D uncertain. In germline, CDR1 is LNHDA, CDR2 SQIVND (reference sequence). This CDR3 has 13 residues. The V end was cut by 5 bases, the J end by 6 bases, with 13 bases between. CDR3 nucleotides: TGTGCCAGTAGTCTTTCCGGGATCAATGGCTACACCTTC. It is translated as CASSLSGINGYTF. The full variable domain, its missing parts supplied by reference TRBV19 and TRBJ1-2, is DGGITQSPKYLFRKEGQNVTLSCEQNLNHDAMYWYRQDPGQGLRLIYYSQIVNDFQKGDIAEGYSVSREKKESFPLTVTSAQKNPTAFYLCASSLSGINGYTFGSGTRLTVV.

This CDR3 reads CASAHGQGAPSGANVLTF. CDR3 coding DNA: TGCGCCAGCGCGCACGGACAGGGGGCGCCCTCTGGGGCCAACGTCCTGACTTTC. The rearrangement joins TRBV5-1 to TRBJ2-6; 11 bases agree with TRBD1. CDR1 is SGHRS and CDR2 is YFSETQ in the germline V gene. The CDR3 loop spans 18 amino acids. Losses at the gene ends were 7 bases for V and 0 bases for J; bases not matched to a gene: 9.

CDR3 in amino acids: CSVEGGEGALNEKLFF. The CDR3 bases are TGCAGCGTTGAGGGCGGTGAAGGGGCCCTTAATGAAAAACTGTTTTTT. The chain uses TRBV29-1 and TRBJ1-4; possible D gene TRBD1, 5 bases. The V end was cut by 3 bases, the J end by 4 bases, with 18 bases between. Germline V lookup: CDR1 SQVTM, CDR2 ANQGSEA. This CDR3 is built from 16 residues.

This clonotype was found a few times. The genes are TRBV6-1 and TRBJ1-5, with a weak D call TRBD1 (6 bases). Germline V gene data show CDR1 as MNHNS and CDR2 as SASEGT. The CDR3 is 13 amino acids. Trimming took off 10 bases at V and 6 bases at J, with 16 bases between the two ends. The CDR3 nucleotides read TGTGCCATTTCCTCAGGGGTTACTCAGCCCCAGCATTTT. Encoded protein: CAISSGVTQPQHF.

In this sample, this clonotype turned up many times. J is TRBJ2-7 and V is TRBV11-2, with 12 nucleotides matching TRBD2. After removal of 4 bases from V and 3 bases from J, the junction contained 10 bases not matched to a gene. The CDR3 length is 17 residues. Per the germline V gene, CDR1 is SGHAT and CDR2 is FQNNGV. The DNA for the CDR3 is TGTGCCAGCAGCTCGACTAGCGGGAGTGGGGGCGACTACGAGCAGTACTTC. Amino acids: CASSSTSGSGGDYEQYF.

This clonotype came up many times. This chain connects TRBV6-2 or TRBV6-3 to TRBJ1-2; TRBD1 is a possible D gene (6 bases). Trimming pared 2 bases from V and 6 bases from J, leaving 13 bases between. Looked up from germline, CDR1 is MNHEY and CDR2 is SVGEGT. The CDR3 length is 14 residues. The CDR3 here is CASSYRGPANGYTF. The CDR3 coding sequence is TGTGCCAGCAGTTACCGGGGGCCCGCAAATGGCTACACCTTC.

This clonotype was seen a few times. The chain uses TRBV20-1 and TRBJ1-5; D gene ambiguous. With 1 base removed from V and 0 bases from J, the gap between germline ends came to 10 bases. Germline assignment: CDR1 DFQATT and CDR2 SNEGSKA (reference sequence). This CDR3 region has 15 residues. CDR3 nucleotides: TGCAGTGCTAGAGCGGTGGGAAATAGCAATCAGCCCCAGCATTTT. Translation: CSARAVGNSNQPQHF.

V and J are TRBV28 and TRBJ1-3; 8 bases are shared with TRBD1. Looked up from germline, CDR1 is MDHEN and CDR2 is SYDVKM. V shed 5 bases and J 1 base; nucleotides not matched to a gene: 7. This CDR3 contains 16 residues. The CDR3, as DNA: TGTGCCAGCAGTAACGGACAGGGAATATCTGGAAACACCATATATTTT. Protein: CASSNGQGISGNTIYF.

V gene TRBV18 combines with J gene TRBJ2-5; D is ambiguous. Germline CDR1 KGHSH, CDR2 LQKENI. The CDR3 totals 17 residues. Trimming cost V 2 bases and J 4 bases, with 20 bases left between them. The chain's CDR3 is CASSPFGTADIRETQYF. CDR3 sequence (DNA): TGTGCCAGCTCACCATTTGGAACAGCTGATATTCGAGAGACCCAGTACTTC.

In this sample, this clonotype turned up many times. The V call is TRBV12-3 or TRBV12-4, the J call TRBJ2-5, with D uncertain. The CDR3 has 12 amino acids. V gave up 5 bases and J gave up 5 bases, with 9 bases separating them. DNA for the CDR3: TGTGCCAGCAGTCCCAATAGGGAGACCCAGTACTTC. It yields the protein CASSPNRETQYF.

There are a few counts of this clonotype. This chain uses TRBV6-1 with TRBJ1-2; weak D call: TRBD1 (6 bases). The CDR3 sequence is 16 residues long. CDR1 is MNHNS and CDR2 is SASEGT in the germline V gene. Trimming took off 5 bases at V and 4 bases at J, with 20 bases between the two ends. The CDR3 reads CASSPPLRGAGYGYTF. In DNA form, the CDR3 reads TGTGCCAGCAGTCCACCTCTGCGGGGGGCCGGCTATGGCTACACCTTC.

Comments on this clonotype: A much larger clone differs from this one at a single base, so this may be a read error. The V gene is TRBV12-3 or TRBV12-4, the J gene TRBJ2-5; 7 bases match TRBD2. CDR3 length: 13 residues. V lost 5 bases, J lost 7 bases, and 7 bases stayed unmatched. CDR3 sequence reads: CASSRALAGTQYF. For the CDR3, the DNA is TGTGCCAGCAGTCGGGCTTTAGCGGGGACCCAGTACTTC.